This T cell receptor (beta chain) came from a study of blood T cells in healthy people across ages. Findings and limits, study-wide: The study found TCR beta diversity correlated strongly with naive T cell percentage.

Note on this clonotype: Its specificity is not known.

This CDR3 contains 13 residues. Trimming took 4 bases from V and 6 from J; bases not matched to a gene: 6. Per the germline V gene, CDR1 is SGHKS and CDR2 is YYEKEE (reference sequence). For the second PCR, which ran for 7 to 11 cycles, a sample-barcoded 5' primer and a J-beta primer mix were used. Through a template-switch adaptor with 12 random nucleotides, each cDNA molecule received a tag. TCRdb recomputed calls from the 5' RACE reads with MiXCR, one row per CDR3 protein. The sample lists 1.8 million or so distinct CDR3 sequences, about two fifths occurring once. V gene TRBV5-5 combines with J gene TRBJ1-2, with 7 bases fitting TRBD1. The sequenced material came from blood. The sequence was collected from a human donor in good health. This CDR3 is CASSITGVNGYTF. The DNA for the CDR3 is TGTGCCAGCAGCATTACAGGGGTGAATGGCTACACCTTC.